This T cell receptor (beta chain) comes out of a study of T-cell reconstitution after alpha-beta-depleted transplantation in children (dated by TCRdb to the mid-2010s). With regard to the full study: The study quantitatively tracked T-cell immune reconstitution after TCRalphabeta/CD19-depleted allogeneic hematopoietic cell transplantation in children using TCR repertoire profiling.

The library was made by PCR. Data came from an Illumina HiSeq 2500. To normalize quantification of the TCRbeta repertoire, the TCR libraries were built with molecular barcoding that relied on unique molecular identifiers. TCRdb redid the processing of the public reads, applying fastp at Q25 and MiXCR, and retained in-frame beta chains. Rows with one shared CDR3 protein collapse into an entry with the most common genes and DNA. This sample lists approximately 630,000 distinct CDR3 sequences; about an eighth were detected once. The top ten hold roughly 0.77% of the sample. This clonotype was counted ten times or more. Its antigen remains undetermined. No per-base quality is available; no much larger clone lies one base away. The research as a whole found: The apparently early recovery of alphabetaT-cell counts about two months after transplant reportedly depended on only several hundred rapidly expanded clones that came from non-depleted graft cells. The high TCRbeta diversity at day 60 in some patients was ascribed to recipient T cells and intrathymic progenitors that had survived conditioning. Hyperexpanded clone frequencies declined over subsequent months; after one year, T-cell counts and TCRbeta diversity were mostly attributed to newly produced T cells.

The sample's treatment or condition label, in plain terms: allogeneic hematopoietic cell transplantation with graft depleted of TCRalphabeta T cells and CD19 B cells. The transplant recipients were children given TCRalphabeta/CD19-depleted allogeneic hematopoietic cell grafts. The junction shows trimming of 8 bases on V and 11 bases on J, and the gene matches do not reach 12 bases of it. Including cysteine and phenylalanine, the CDR3 has 14 amino acids. Only the CDR3 portion is preserved as DNA: 42 bases, with reading frame beginning at the first base. From the germline V gene, CDR1 is MNHNS and CDR2 is SASEGT.

The clonotype was recovered from a girl aged 2 to 9 with congenital amegakaryocytic thrombocytopenia, due to receive a stem cell transplant. This specimen consisted of PBMCs, obtained before TCRalphabeta/CD19-depleted stem cell transplant. The sequence joins TRBV6-1 to TRBJ2-1; 10 bases in the middle match TRBD2. CDR3 region: CASYDLAGGRKQFF. The base sequence is TGTGCCAGCTACGACTTAGCGGGAGGTCGCAAGCAGTTCTTC.